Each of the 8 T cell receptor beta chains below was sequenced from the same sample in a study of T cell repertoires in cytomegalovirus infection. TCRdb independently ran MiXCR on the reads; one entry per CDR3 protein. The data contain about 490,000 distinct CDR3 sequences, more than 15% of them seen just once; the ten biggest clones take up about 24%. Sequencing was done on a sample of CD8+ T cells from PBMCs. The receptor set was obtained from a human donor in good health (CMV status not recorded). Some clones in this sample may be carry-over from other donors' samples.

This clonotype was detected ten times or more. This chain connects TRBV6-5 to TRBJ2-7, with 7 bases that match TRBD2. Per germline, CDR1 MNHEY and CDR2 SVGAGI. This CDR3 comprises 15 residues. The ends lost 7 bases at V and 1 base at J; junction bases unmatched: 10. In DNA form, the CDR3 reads TGTGCCAGCAAGGGAGGGGCAGGGACTTCCTACGAGCAGTACTTC. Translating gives CASKGGAGTSYEQYF.

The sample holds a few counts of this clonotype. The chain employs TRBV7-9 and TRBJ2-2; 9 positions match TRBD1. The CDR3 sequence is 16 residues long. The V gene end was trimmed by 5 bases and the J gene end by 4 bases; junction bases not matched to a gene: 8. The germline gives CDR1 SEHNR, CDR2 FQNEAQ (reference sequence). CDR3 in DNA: TGTGCCAGCAGCCCGACAGGGGGATCGGGCACCGGGGAGCTGTTTTTT. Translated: CASSPTGGSGTGELFF.

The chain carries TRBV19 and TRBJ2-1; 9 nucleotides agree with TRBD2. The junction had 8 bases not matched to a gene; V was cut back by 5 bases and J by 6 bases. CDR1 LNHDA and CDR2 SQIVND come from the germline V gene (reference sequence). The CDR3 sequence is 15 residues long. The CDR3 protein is CASSAGGWFSNEQFF. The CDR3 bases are TGTGCCAGTAGTGCGGGAGGGTGGTTTTCCAATGAGCAGTTCTTC.

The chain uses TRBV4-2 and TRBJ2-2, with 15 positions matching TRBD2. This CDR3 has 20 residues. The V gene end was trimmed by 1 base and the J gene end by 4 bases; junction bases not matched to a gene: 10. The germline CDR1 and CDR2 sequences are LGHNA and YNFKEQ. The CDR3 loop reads CASSQGLGTSGGTRTGELFF. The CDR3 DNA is TGTGCCAGCAGCCAAGGGCTAGGGACTAGCGGGGGGACTCGCACCGGGGAGCTGTTTTTT.

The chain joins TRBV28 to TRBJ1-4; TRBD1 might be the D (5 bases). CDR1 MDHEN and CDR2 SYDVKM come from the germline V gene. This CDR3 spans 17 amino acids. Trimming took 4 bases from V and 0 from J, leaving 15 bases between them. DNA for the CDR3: TGTGCCAGCAGTTGGGGCGGGGCATTTCCAACTAATGAAAAACTGTTTTTT. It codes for CASSWGGAFPTNEKLFF.

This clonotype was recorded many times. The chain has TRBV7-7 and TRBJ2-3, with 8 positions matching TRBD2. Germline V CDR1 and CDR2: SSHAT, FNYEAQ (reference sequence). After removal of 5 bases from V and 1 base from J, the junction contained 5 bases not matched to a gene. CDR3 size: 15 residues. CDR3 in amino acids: CASSMTSDRTDTQYF. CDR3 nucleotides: TGTGCCAGCAGCATGACTAGCGATCGCACAGATACGCAGTATTTT.

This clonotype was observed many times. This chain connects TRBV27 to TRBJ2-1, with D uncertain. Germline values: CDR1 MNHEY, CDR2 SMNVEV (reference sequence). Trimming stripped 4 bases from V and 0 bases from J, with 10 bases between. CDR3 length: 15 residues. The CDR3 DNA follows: TGTGCCAGCAGTTCGCTAAGTAGCTCCTACAATGAGCAGTTCTTC. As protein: CASSSLSSSYNEQFF.

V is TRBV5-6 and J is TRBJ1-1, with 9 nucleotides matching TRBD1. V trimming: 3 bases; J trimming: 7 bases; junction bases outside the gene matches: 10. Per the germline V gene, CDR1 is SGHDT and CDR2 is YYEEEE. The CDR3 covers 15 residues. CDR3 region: CASSWGDRVKDEAFF. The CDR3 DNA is TGTGCCAGCAGCTGGGGGGACAGGGTTAAAGATGAAGCTTTCTTT.